A single T cell receptor beta chain is shown here with its context. Antigen specificity is unknown. This sample stems from a study of radiotherapy plus CTLA-4 blockade in lung cancer. Study-level background: Objective responses were seen in about a sixth of patients, disease control in 31%.

Patients had chemo-refractory metastatic non-small-cell lung cancer and received focal radiation plus CTLA-4 blockade that used ipilimumab. CDR1 and CDR2 from the germline V gene are SGHNT and YENEEA. The CDR3 runs 15 residues. V trimming: 5 bases; J trimming: 5 bases; junction bases outside the gene matches: 9. The table came from immunoSEQ multiplex PCR; TCRdb's copy has only in-frame clones and leaves some out. The sample has about 87,000 clones, more than 85% seen once. Findings and caveats of the study: There was expansion of tumor-derived TCR clones in blood after radiotherapy plus ipilimumab. According to reports, early shifts in blood T cell clones, alongside interferon-beta, forecast response most accurately.

The receptor was derived from a human donor with non-small cell lung cancer that progressed on radiotherapy plus ipilimumab. This chain uses TRBV11-3 with TRBJ2-1; 7 nucleotides agree with TRBD2. This material consisted of peripheral blood, taken from a patient treated with radiotherapy plus ipilimumab. The chain's CDR3 is CASSPRGDVDNEQFF. In DNA, the CDR3 is TGTGCCAGCAGCCCACGGGGGGACGTCGACAATGAGCAGTTCTTC. The variable domain in full, with the rest retrieved from reference TRBV11-3 and TRBJ2-1, is EAGVVQSPRYKIIEKKQPVAFWCNPISGHNTLYWYLQNLGQGPELLIRYENEEAVDDSQLPKDRFSAERLKGVDSTLKIQPAELGDSAVYLCASSPRGDVDNEQFFGPGTRLTVL.